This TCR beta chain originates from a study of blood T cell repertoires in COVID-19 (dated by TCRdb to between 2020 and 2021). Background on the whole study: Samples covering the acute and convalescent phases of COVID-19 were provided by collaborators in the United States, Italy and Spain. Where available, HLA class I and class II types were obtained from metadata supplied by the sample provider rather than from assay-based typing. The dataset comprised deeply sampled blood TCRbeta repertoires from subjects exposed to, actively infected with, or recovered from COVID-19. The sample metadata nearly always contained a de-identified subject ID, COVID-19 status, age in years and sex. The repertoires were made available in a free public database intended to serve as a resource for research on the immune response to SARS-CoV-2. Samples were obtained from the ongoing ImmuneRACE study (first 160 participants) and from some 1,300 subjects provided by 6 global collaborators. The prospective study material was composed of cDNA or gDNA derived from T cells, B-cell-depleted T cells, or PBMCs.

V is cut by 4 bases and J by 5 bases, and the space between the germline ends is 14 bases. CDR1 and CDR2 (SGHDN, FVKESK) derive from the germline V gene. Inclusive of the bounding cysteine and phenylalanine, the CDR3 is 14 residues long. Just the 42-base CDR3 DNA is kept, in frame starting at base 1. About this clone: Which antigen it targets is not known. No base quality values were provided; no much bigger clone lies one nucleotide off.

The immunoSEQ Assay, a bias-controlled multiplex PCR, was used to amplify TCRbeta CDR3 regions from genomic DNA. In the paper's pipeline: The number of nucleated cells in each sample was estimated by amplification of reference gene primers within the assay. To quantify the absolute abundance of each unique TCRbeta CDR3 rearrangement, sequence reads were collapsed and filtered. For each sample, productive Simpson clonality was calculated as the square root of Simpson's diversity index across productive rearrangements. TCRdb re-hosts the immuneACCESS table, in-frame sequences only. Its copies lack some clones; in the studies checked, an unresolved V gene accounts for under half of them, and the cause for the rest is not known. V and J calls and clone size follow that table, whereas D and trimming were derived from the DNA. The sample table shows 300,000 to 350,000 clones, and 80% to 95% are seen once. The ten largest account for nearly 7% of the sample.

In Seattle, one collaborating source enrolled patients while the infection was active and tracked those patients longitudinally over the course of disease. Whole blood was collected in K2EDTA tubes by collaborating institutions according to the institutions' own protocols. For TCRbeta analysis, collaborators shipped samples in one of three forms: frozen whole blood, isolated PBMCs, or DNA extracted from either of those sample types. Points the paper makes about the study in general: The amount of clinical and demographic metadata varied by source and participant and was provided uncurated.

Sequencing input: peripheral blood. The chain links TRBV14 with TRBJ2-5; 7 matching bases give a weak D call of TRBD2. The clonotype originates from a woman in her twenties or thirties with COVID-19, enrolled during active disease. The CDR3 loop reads CASSPWGGMETQYF. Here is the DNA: TGTGCCAGCAGCCCCTGGGGGGGCATGGAGACCCAGTACTTC.